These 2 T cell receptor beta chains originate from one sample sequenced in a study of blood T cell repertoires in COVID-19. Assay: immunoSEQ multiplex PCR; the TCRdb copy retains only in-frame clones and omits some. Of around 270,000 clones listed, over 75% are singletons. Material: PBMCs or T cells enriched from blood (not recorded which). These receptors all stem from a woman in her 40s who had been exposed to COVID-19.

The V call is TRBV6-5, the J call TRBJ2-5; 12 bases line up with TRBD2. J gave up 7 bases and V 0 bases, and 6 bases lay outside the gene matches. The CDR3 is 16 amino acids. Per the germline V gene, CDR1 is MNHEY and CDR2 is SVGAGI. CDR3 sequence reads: CASSYSRASGGGTQYF. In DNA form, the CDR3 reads TGTGCCAGCAGTTACTCGAGGGCTAGCGGGGGGGGGACCCAGTACTTC.

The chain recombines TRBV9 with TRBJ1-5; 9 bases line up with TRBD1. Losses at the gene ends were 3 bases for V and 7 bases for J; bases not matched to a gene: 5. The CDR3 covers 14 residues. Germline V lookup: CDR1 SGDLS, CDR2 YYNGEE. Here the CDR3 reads CASSGGQGRQPQHF. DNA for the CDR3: TGTGCCAGCAGCGGGGGACAGGGACGGCAGCCCCAGCATTTT.